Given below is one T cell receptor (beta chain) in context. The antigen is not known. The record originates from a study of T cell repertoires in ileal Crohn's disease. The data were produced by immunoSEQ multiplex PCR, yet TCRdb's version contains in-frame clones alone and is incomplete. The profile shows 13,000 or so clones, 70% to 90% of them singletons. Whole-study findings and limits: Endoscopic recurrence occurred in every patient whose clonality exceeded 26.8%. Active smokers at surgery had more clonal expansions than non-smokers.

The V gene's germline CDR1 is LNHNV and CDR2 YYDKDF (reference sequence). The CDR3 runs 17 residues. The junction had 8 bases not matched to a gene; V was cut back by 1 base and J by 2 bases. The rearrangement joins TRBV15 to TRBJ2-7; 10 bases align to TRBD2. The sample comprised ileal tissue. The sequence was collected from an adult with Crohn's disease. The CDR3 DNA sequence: TGTGCCACCAGCAGAGGAAGGGGGACTAGCGTCGCCTACGAGCAGTACTTC. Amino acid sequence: CATSRGRGTSVAYEQYF.